This T cell receptor (beta chain) was captured in a study of blood T cell repertoires in COVID-19. About the study: The United States, Italy and Spain supplied acute and convalescent COVID-19 samples. PBMCs, B-cell-depleted T cells, or T cells were the source of the cDNA or gDNA that made up the material.

In the study's own analysis: The authors estimated nucleated cell counts from reference gene primer amplification. Measured with immunoSEQ multiplex PCR; TCRdb has only the in-frame clones, and not every one. The V and J calls and clone size were taken over from that table, and D and trimming were inferred from the DNA. Of 500,000 to 600,000 clones in the sample, around 90% were seen once. Trimming removed 5 bases at V and 6 bases at J, with 20 bases between. This CDR3 comprises 16 residues. Per the germline V gene, CDR1 is MNHEY and CDR2 is SMNVEV (reference sequence). This TCR was recovered from a woman between 50 and 59 years old with COVID-19, enrolled during active disease. The chain has TRBV27 and TRBJ2-1, with D perhaps TRBD1 (5 bases). The specimen was peripheral blood. CDR3 residues: CASSPRGDSVPNEQFF. The DNA of the CDR3 is TGTGCCAGCAGTCCAAGGGGCGACAGTGTCCCCAATGAGCAGTTCTTC.